This TCR beta chain was sequenced during a study of regulatory T cells in long-lasting Graves disease. General study points: TRBV28, TRBJ1-2 and TRBJ2-5 were favored in persistent disease.

Arm-PCR of CDR3 regions and iRepertoire HTBI primers were used to build TCR beta libraries. TCRdb reprocessed the multiplex PCR reads via MiXCR and lists one record per CDR3 protein. The repertoire includes approximately 460,000 distinct CDR3 sequences, 16% of them detected once, and 9.5% to 12% sits in the top ten. Time point in this sample: newly diagnosed GD, antithyroid drugs for less than 3 months. The authors made the TCR library using RNA they extracted from PBMCs. J gave up 3 bases and V 5 bases, and 7 bases lay outside the gene matches. The CDR3 length is 15 residues. Germline assignment: CDR1 SEHNR and CDR2 FQNEAQ (reference sequence). Comment on this clonotype: What it binds is unknown.

Separately, the same data were catalogued under a study of T cells in Graves' hyperthyroidism and ophthalmopathy. This second report adds: Hyperthyroidism of Graves' type that showed no ophthalmopathy progression within 18 months was stable. Most thyroid clonotypes with frequency above 0.001 were detected in blood.

The TCR comes from a woman aged 25 to 39 with Graves disease. Material: peripheral blood mononuclear cells (PBMCs), obtained at new diagnosis, from a patient treated with antithyroid drugs. The chain joins TRBV7-9 to TRBJ1-5; TRBD1 aligns across 7 bases. The CDR3 nucleotides are TGTGCCAGCAGCCGACAGGGTTCCCCCAATCAGCCCCAGCATTTT. Its protein product is CASSRQGSPNQPQHF.